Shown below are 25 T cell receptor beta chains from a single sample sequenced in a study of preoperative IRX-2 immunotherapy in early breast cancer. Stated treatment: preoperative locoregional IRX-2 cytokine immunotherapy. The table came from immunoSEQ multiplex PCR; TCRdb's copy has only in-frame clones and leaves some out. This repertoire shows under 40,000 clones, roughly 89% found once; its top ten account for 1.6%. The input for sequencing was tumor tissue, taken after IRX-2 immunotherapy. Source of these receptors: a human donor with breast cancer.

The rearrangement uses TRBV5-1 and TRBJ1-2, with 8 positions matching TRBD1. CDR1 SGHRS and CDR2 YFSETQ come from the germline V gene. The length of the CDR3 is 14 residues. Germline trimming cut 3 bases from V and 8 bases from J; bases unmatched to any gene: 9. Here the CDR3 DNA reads TGCGCCAGCAGCTCGGCGCAGGGGGCGAGAGGCTACACCTTC. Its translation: CASSSAQGARGYTF.

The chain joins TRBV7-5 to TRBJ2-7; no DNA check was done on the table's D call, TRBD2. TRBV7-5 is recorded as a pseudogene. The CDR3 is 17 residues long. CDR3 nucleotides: TGTGCCAGCAGCTTAGCGAGCGGCAGAATGAGCTCCTACGAGCAGTACTTC. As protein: CASSLASGRMSSYEQYF.

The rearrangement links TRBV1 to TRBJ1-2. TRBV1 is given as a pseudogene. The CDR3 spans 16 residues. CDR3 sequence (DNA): TGCGCCAGCAGCCAGCCGGGCAGGTCTCGCCTCCAGGGCTACACCTTC. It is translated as CASSQPGRSRLQGYTF.

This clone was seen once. CDR3: CASSPGAGANEQFF. DNA of the CDR3: TGTGCCAGCAGCCCCGGGGCGGGGGCCAATGAGCAGTTCTTC. V gene TRBV11-3 combines with J gene TRBJ2-1; TRBD2 might be the D (7 bases). The germline CDR1 and CDR2 sequences are SGHNT and YENEEA. Trimming cost V 5 bases and J 6 bases, with 14 bases left between them. CDR3 length equals 14 residues.

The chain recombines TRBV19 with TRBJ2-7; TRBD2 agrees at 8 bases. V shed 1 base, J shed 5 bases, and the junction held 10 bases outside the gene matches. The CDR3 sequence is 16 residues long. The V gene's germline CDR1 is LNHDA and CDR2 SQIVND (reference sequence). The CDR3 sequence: CASSIGRLAGLDEQYF. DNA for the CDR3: TGTGCCAGTAGTATAGGAAGGCTAGCGGGTTTGGACGAGCAGTACTTC.

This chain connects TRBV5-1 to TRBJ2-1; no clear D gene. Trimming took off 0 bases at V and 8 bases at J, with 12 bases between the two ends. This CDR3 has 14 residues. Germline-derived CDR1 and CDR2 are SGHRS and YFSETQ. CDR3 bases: TGCGCCAGCAGCTTGGCTCCAGGCAACTATGAGCAGTTCTTC. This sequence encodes CASSLAPGNYEQFF.

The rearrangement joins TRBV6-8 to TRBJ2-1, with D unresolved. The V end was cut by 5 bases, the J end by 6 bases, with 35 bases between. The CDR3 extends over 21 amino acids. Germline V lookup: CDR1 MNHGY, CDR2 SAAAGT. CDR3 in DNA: TGTGCCAGCAGTCAACTCTCTGATCATTGGACCCTCAATGTCGTGCGCAATGAGCAGTTCTTC. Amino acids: CASSQLSDHWTLNVVRNEQFF.

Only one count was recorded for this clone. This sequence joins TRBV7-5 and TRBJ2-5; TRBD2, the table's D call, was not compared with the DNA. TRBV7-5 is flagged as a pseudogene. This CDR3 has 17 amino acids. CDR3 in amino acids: CASSPRLAGAFQETQYF. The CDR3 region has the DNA TGTGCCAGCAGCCCTAGACTAGCGGGGGCTTTTCAAGAGACCCAGTACTTC.

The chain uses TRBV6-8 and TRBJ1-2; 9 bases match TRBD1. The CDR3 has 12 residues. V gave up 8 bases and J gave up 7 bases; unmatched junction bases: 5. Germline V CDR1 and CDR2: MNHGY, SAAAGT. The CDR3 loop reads CASARDRVGYTF. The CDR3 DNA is TGTGCCAGCGCCCGGGACAGGGTTGGCTACACCTTC.

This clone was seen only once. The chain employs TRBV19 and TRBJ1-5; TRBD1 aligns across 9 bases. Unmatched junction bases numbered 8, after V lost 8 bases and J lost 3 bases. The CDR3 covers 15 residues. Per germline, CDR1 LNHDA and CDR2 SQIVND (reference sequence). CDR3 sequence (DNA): TGTGCCAGTGGAGACAGGGGGACAGTCAATCAGCCCCAGCATTTT. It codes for CASGDRGTVNQPQHF. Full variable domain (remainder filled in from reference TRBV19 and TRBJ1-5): DGGITQSPKYLFRKEGQNVTLSCEQNLNHDAMYWYRQDPGQGLRLIYYSQIVNDFQKGDIAEGYSVSREKKESFPLTVTSAQKNPTAFYLCASGDRGTVNQPQHFGDGTRLSIL.

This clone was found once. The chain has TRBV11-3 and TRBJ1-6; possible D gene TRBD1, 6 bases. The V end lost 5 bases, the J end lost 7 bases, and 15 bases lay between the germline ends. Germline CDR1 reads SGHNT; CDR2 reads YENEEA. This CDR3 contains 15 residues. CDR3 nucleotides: TGTGCCAGCAGCCCGTCGACAGGCTCAAATTCACCCCTCCACTTT. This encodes CASSPSTGSNSPLHF. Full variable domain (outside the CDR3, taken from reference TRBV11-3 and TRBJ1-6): EAGVVQSPRYKIIEKKQPVAFWCNPISGHNTLYWYLQNLGQGPELLIRYENEEAVDDSQLPKDRFSAERLKGVDSTLKIQPAELGDSAVYLCASSPSTGSNSPLHFGNGTRLTVT.

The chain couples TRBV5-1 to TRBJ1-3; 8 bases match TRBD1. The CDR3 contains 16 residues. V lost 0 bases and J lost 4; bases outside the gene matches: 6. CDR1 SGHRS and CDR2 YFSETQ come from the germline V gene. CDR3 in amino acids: CASSLGTTGAGNTIYF. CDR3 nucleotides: TGCGCCAGCAGCTTGGGTACGACAGGGGCGGGAAACACCATATATTTT.

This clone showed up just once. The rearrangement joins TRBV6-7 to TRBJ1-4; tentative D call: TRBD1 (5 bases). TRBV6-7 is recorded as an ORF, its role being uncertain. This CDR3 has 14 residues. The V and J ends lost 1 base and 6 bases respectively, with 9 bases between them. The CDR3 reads CASSYWGEDEKLFF. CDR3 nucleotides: TGTGCCAGCAGTTACTGGGGGGAAGATGAAAAACTGTTTTTT.

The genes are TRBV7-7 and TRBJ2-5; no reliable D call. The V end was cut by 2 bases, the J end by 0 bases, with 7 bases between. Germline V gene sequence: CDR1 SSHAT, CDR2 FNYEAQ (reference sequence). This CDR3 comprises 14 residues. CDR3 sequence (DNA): TGTGCCAGCAGCTTACGCCCTCACCAAGAGACCCAGTACTTC. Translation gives CASSLRPHQETQYF. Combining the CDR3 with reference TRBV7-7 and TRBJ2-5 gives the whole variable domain GAGVSQSPRYKVTKRGQDVTLRCDPISSHATLYWYQQALGQGPEFLTYFNYEAQPDKSGLPSDRFSAERPEGSISTLTIQRTEQRDSAMYRCASSLRPHQETQYFGPGTRLLVL.

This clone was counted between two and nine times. The CDR3 DNA is TGTGCCAGCAGCTTGGTGGGACCAAACACCGGGGAGCTGTTTTTT. It translates to CASSLVGPNTGELFF. The chain joins TRBV11-3 to TRBJ2-2; D is possibly TRBD1 or TRBD2 (5 bases each). CDR1 SGHNT and CDR2 YENEEA come from the germline V gene. The CDR3 is 15 amino acids. The V gene lost 3 bases and the J gene lost 2 bases, with 10 bases spanning the gap.

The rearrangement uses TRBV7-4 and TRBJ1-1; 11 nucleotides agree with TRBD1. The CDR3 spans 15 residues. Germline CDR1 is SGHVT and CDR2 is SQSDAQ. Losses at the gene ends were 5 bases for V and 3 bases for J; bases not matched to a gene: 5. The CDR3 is CASSARDRGYTEAFF. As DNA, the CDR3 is TGTGCCAGCAGCGCCCGGGACAGGGGGTACACTGAAGCTTTCTTT. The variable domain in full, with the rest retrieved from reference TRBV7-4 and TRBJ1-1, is GAGVSQSPRYKVAKRGRDVALRCDSISGHVTLYWYRQTLGQGSEVLTYSQSDAQRDKSGRPSGRFSAERPERSVSTLKIQRTEQGDSAVYLCASSARDRGYTEAFFGQGTRLTVV.

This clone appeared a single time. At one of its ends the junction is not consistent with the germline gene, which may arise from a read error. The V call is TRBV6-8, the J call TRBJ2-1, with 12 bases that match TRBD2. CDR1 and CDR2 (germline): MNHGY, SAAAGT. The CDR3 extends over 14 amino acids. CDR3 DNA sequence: TGTGCCATCAGTGCGGCTAGCGGGAGGGATGAGCAGTTCTTC. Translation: CAISAASGRDEQFF.

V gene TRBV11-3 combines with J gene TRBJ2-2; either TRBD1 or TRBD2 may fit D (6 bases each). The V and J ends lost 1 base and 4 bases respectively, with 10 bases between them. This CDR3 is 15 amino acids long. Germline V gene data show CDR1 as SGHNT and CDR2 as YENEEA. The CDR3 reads CASSLGGGTTGELFF. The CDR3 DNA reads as TGTGCCAGCAGCTTAGGAGGGGGGACCACCGGGGAGCTGTTTTTT. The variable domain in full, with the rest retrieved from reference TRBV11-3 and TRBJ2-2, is EAGVVQSPRYKIIEKKQPVAFWCNPISGHNTLYWYLQNLGQGPELLIRYENEEAVDDSQLPKDRFSAERLKGVDSTLKIQPAELGDSAVYLCASSLGGGTTGELFFGEGSRLTVL.

The CDR3, as DNA: TGTGCCAGCAGCTTGGTACAGGGGGCGCCTGGAAACACCATATATTTT. Its protein product is CASSLVQGAPGNTIYF. V usage is TRBV7-1 and J usage is TRBJ1-3, with 9 bases that match TRBD1. TRBV7-1 falls under the ORF class, with uncertain function. The CDR3 is made up of 16 amino acids. The V segment lost 4 bases and the J segment 2 bases; nucleotides outside the gene matches: 6.

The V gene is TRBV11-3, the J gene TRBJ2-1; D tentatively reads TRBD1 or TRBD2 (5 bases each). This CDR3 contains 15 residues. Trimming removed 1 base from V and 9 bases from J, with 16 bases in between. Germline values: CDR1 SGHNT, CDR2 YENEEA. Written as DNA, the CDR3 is TGTGCCAGCAGCTTAGGGCCGGGACCCCTAATTGAGCAGTTCTTC. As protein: CASSLGPGPLIEQFF. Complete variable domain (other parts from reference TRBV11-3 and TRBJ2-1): EAGVVQSPRYKIIEKKQPVAFWCNPISGHNTLYWYLQNLGQGPELLIRYENEEAVDDSQLPKDRFSAERLKGVDSTLKIQPAELGDSAVYLCASSLGPGPLIEQFFGPGTRLTVL.

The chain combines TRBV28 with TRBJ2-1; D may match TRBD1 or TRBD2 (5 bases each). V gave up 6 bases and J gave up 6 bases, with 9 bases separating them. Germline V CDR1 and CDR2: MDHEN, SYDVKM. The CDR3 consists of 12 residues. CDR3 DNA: TGTGCCAGCAGGGGGACCCTCAATGAGCAGTTCTTC. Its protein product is CASRGTLNEQFF.

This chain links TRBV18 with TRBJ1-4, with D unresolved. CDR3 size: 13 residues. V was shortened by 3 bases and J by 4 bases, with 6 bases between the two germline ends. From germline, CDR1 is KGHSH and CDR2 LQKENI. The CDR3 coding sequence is TGTGCCAGCTCACCCGACAATAATGAAAAACTGTTTTTT. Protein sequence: CASSPDNNEKLFF. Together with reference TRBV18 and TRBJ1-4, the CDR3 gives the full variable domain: NAGVMQNPRHLVRRRGQEARLRCSPMKGHSHVYWYRQLPEEGLKFMVYLQKENIIDESGMPKERFSAEFPKEGPSILRIQQVVRGDSAAYFCASSPDNNEKLFFGSGTQLSVL.

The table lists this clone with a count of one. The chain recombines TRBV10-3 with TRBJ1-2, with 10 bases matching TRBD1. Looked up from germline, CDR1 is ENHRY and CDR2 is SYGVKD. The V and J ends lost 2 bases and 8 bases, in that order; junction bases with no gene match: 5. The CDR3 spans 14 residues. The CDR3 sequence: CAISEDRGHEGYTF. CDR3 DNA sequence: TGTGCCATCAGTGAGGACAGGGGGCACGAAGGCTACACCTTC.

DNA of the CDR3: TGTGCCACCGAGAACAGGGACATGAACACTGAAGCTTTCTTT. Translation: CATENRDMNTEAFF. The rearrangement uses TRBV6-8 and TRBJ1-1, with D possibly matching TRBD1 (6 bases). The CDR3 contains 14 residues. Germline V gene sequence: CDR1 MNHGY, CDR2 SAAAGT. The ends were cut back, 10 bases at V and 0 bases at J, with 15 bases in the middle.

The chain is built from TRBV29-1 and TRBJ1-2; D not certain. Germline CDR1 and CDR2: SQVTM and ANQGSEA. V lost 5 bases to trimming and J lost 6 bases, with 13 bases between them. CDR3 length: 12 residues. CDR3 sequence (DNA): TGCAGCGTTCGGGCCCAGACGGATGGCTACACCTTC. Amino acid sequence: CSVRAQTDGYTF. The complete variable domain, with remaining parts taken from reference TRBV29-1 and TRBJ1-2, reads SAVISQKPSRDICQRGTSLTIQCQVDSQVTMMFWYRQQPGQSLTLIATANQGSEATYESGFVIDKFPISRPNLTFSTLTVSNMSPEDSSIYLCSVRAQTDGYTFGSGTRLTVV.